This TCR beta chain was retrieved from a study of beta chain features in type 1 diabetes. About the study: Age, gender and cell yields were alike across patients and healthy donors.

This clone showed up just a few times. The antigen is undetermined. This sample includes further DNA sequences coding for the same CDR3. Study-wide findings and caveats: Possibly, sequencing cDNA over-represented cells that had high TCR expression levels. Shortening of TCRB CDR3s, moderate but significant, appeared in all four CD4+ subsets of Type 1 diabetes patients. PCR could preferentially amplify shorter templates, alike in patients and controls.

This CDR3 is 13 amino acids long. V was shortened by 6 bases and J by 5 bases, with 17 bases between the two germline ends. Germline V gives CDR1 SQVTM, CDR2 ANQGSEA. What was sequenced were expressed TCRB transcripts, since all of the isolated RNA had been reverse transcribed. Generated by immunoSEQ multiplex PCR, the TCRdb table keeps only in-frame clones and is missing some. The sample carries 310,000 or so clones, over 7% recorded once. Sorting that relied on CD45RO/CCR7/CD25/CD127/CD95/CD27 yielded CD4+ naive, central memory, regulatory and stem cell-like memory cells. The source of this sequence is a man aged 30 to 45 with type 1 diabetes. The chain carries TRBV29-1 and TRBJ2-7, with D unclear. Material: central memory CD4+ T cells from blood. CDR3 nucleotides: TGCAGCGTGGTGGTTTCGCTACTGGACGAGCAGTACTTC. It yields the protein CSVVVSLLDEQYF.